Listed below are T cell receptor beta chains from one sample, sequenced in a study of cytomegalovirus exposure and HLA in healthy donors. The assay was immunoSEQ multiplex PCR, and TCRdb's table has in-frame clones only and misses some. The repertoire consists of 280,000 or so clones, with roughly 90% occurring once and the leading ten covering about 0.86%. Material for sequencing was PBMCs. Every receptor here comes from a young woman in good health and CMV-seronegative. CDR3s include the opening cysteine and the closing phenylalanine or tryptophan. A D gene is named only where the DNA matches it firmly. Clone size appears in some rows only: once, few, many, or a class for an expanded clone.

TRBJ2-7 NA TRBD2 TRBV5-1 TGCGCCAGCAGCTTGTTAGCGGGCTCCTACGAGCAGTACTTC CASSLLAGSYEQYF
TRBJ2-1 NA TRBD2 TRBV27 TGTGCCAGCAGCGCGGGGGGCGCCTACAATGAGCAGTTCTTC CASSAGGAYNEQFF
TRBJ2-3 NA TRBD2 TRBV4-2 TGTGCCAGCAGCCTCTTGGCGGGAGTAACAGATACGCAGTATTTT CASSLLAGVTDTQYF
TRBJ2-7 NA NA TRBV20-1 TGCAGTGCTAGGCAGGGGACCGAGCAGTACTTC CSARQGTEQYF
TRBJ2-5 NA TRBD1 TRBV18 TGTGCCAGCTCACCAAAACCACGACAGGGAAGTGGGACCCAGTACTTC CASSPKPRQGSGTQYF
TRBJ2-7 NA NA TRBV11-2 TGTGCCAGCAGCTTATACGAATCTGACAGCTACTACGAGCAGTACTTC CASSLYESDSYYEQYF
TRBJ2-7 NA TRBD1 TRBV7-8 TGTGCCAGCAGCTTAGTGGTCCGGACAGGGCCCTACGAGCAGTACTTC CASSLVVRTGPYEQYF
TRBJ1-4 NA TRBD1 TRBV6-5 TGTGCCAGCAGTTACGGTTTTGGACAGGGGAGCGAAAAACTGTTTTTT CASSYGFGQGSEKLFF
TRBJ2-1 few TRBD2 TRBV4-1 TGCGCCAGCAGCCAAGAGAGGCGTTCTAGCGGGAGCTCCTACAATGAGCAGTTCTTC CASSQERRSSGSSYNEQFF
TRBJ1-2 NA NA TRBV5-6 TGTGCCAGCAGAGGGTTCCAAGGGGGAAGTGGTGGCTACACCTTC CASRGFQGGSGGYTF
TRBJ2-1 NA NA TRBV7-6 TGTGCCAGCAGCTTAGTGTCGGAGTATGCCAATGAGCAGTTCTTC CASSLVSEYANEQFF
TRBJ2-3 NA TRBD1 TRBV2 TGTGCCAGCATGCCAGGGGGAACAGATACGCAGTATTTT CASMPGGTDTQYF
TRBJ2-7 NA NA TRBV5-4 TGTGCCAGCAGCTTGCGCGGGACAGCCTACGAGCAGTACTTC CASSLRGTAYEQYF
TRBJ2-1 few TRBD2 TRBV4-3 TGCGCCAGCAGCCTAGGACTAGCGGGAGTTATTCCGCATGAGCAGTTCTTC CASSLGLAGVIPHEQFF
TRBJ2-5 NA TRBD1 TRBV4-1 TGCGCCAGCAGCCCGGGACAGGGTTTGAAGACCCAGTACTTC CASSPGQGLKTQYF
TRBJ1-5 NA NA TRBV5-6 TGTGCCAGCAGCTTGTTTACAGGTCGCAATCAGCCCCAGCATTTT CASSLFTGRNQPQHF
TRBJ2-5 NA NA TRBV4-1 TGCGCCAGCAGCCAAAAGCCTCGGGTTCCTATCGGGGAGACCCAGTACTTC CASSQKPRVPIGETQYF
TRBJ2-7 NA NA TRBV28 TGTGCCAGCAGTTTACAAGGGGCCTTGGGTGAGCAGTACTTC CASSLQGALGEQYF
TRBJ2-1 NA TRBD2 TRBV10-2 TGCGCCAGCAGTGAGTTAGCGGGGTGGTACAATGAGCAGTTCTTC CASSELAGWYNEQFF
TRBJ2-2 NA NA TRBV5-1 TGCGCCAGCGGGAGAGACACCGGGGAGCTGTTTTTT CASGRDTGELFF
TRBJ2-7 NA NA TRBV2 TGTGCCAGCAGTGAAACAGGACCGGCCTACGAGCAGTACTTC CASSETGPAYEQYF
TRBJ2-7 NA TRBD2 TRBV4-1 TGCGCCAGCAGCCAAGTCCGGAGGGCTAGCGGGAGGGATTTAGGAACCTACGAGCAGTACTTC CASSQVRRASGRDLGTYEQYF
TRBJ2-7 NA TRBD2 TRBV18 TGTGCCAGCTCAGTCTCCACGGGACTAGCTCCCTACGAGCAGTACTTC CASSVSTGLAPYEQYF
TRBJ2-3 NA NA TRBV5-6 TGTGCCAGCAGCCTATGGACAGATACGCAGTATTTT CASSLWTDTQYF
TRBJ2-1 NA NA TRBV30 TGTGCCTCCTCTCGAGGGGGTAATGAGCAGTTCTTC CASSRGGNEQFF
TRBJ1-2 NA NA TRBV28 TGTGCCAGCAGCCCCAGGGGAGGCTACACCTTC CASSPRGGYTF
TRBJ2-3 NA TRBD2 TRBV6-5 TGTGCCAGCACCCCGACTAGCGGAAGCACAGATACGCAGTATTTT CASTPTSGSTDTQYF
TRBJ1-2 NA NA TRBV28 TGTGCCAGCAGTCATGACAGCTTCTATGGCTACACCTTC CASSHDSFYGYTF
TRBJ1-2 NA TRBD1 TRBV4-1 TGCGCCAGCAGCCAAGATTCCAGGGGGTATGGCTACACCTTC CASSQDSRGYGYTF
TRBJ1-2 few TRBD1 TRBV4-2 TGTGCCAGCAGCCAGCCTTCCCATGGACAGGGCGGAGGCTACACCTTC CASSQPSHGQGGGYTF
TRBJ2-1 NA NA TRBV6-4 TGTGCCAGCAGTGATTCTGCGGGATTATCCAATGAGCAGTTCTTC CASSDSAGLSNEQFF
TRBJ2-7 NA TRBD2 TRBV4-1 TGCGCCAGCAGCCAAGCCGGGACTAGAAGTTACGAGCAGTACTTC CASSQAGTRSYEQYF
TRBJ1-2 NA TRBD1 TRBV7-3 TGTGCCAGCAGCTTGGACCCGGGACAGGGAAACGGCTACACCTTC CASSLDPGQGNGYTF
TRBJ2-1 NA TRBD2 TRBV18 TGTGCCAGCTCACCGTCTAGCGGGATTTATGAGCAGTTCTTC CASSPSSGIYEQFF
TRBJ1-5 NA NA TRBV28 TGTGCCAGTCTCGCGGGCAATCAGCCCCAGCATTTT CASLAGNQPQHF